These T cell receptor beta chains were read from a single sample in a study of human T cells and chemical hapten exposure. Each CDR3 protein is one row after TCRdb ran MiXCR on the RACE reads. The data show about 28,000 distinct CDR3 sequences, nearly 7.5% seen once. The specimen was whole blood. Receptors originate from a human donor in good health. Some clones in this sample may be carry-over from other donors' samples. The CDR3 runs from the conserved cysteine through the conserved F or W. D genes are given only for firm matches. Size is omitted from some rows. Given values are once, few, many or a class for expanded clones.

V gene	clone size	J gene	D gene	CDR3 DNA	CDR3 protein
TRBV7-2	few	TRBJ1-5	.	TGTGCCAGCAGCTTATCTGCCAGCAATCAGCCCCAGCATTTT	CASSLSASNQPQHF
TRBV6-6	many	TRBJ2-7	.	TGTGCCAGCAGTTACGGCAGGGCCGGAGGATACGAGCAGTACTTC	CASSYGRAGGYEQYF
TRBV5-1	many	TRBJ1-1	TRBD1	TGCGCCAGCAGCGGGTCCGGGACAGGGTATAACACTGAAGCTTTCTTT	CASSGSGTGYNTEAFF
TRBV5-1	.	TRBJ1-1	.	TGCGCCAGCCACGACCCGTACACTGAAGCTTTCTTT	CASHDPYTEAFF
TRBV11-2	few	TRBJ2-2	TRBD2	TGTGCCAGCAGCTTATCCTATAGCGGGAGTGCCGGCGGGGAGCTGTTTTTT	CASSLSYSGSAGGELFF
TRBV20-1	many	TRBJ2-5	.	TGCAGTGCTAGTGTTTCACAAGAGACCCAGTACTTC	CSASVSQETQYF
TRBV20-1	.	TRBJ2-2	.	TGCAGTGCTAGTAGACAGTCGGGGCTCGGGGAGCTGTTTTTT	CSASRQSGLGELFF
TRBV2	few	TRBJ1-2	TRBD1	TGTGCCAGCAGCCGCACCGGGAGTGACAGGGGGCTTTTTGGTGGCTACACCTTC	CASSRTGSDRGLFGGYTF
TRBV10-2	few	TRBJ1-6	TRBD1	TGCGCCAGCAGTGAATGGGAAGGGACAGGGAGTTCACCCCTCCACTTT	CASSEWEGTGSSPLHF
TRBV16	few	TRBJ2-7	.	TGTGCCAGCAGCCAAATCCCCGGCCGGAGGGAACTTGGTCAGTACTTC	CASSQIPGRRELGQYF
TRBV14	few	TRBJ1-3	.	TGTGCCAGCAGCCGGGGCGGTTATGAAAACACCATATATTTT	CASSRGGYENTIYF
TRBV5-4	.	TRBJ2-2	TRBD1	TGTGCCAGCAGCCAGGGGGCCCCGGGGACCGGGGAGCTGTTTTTT	CASSQGAPGTGELFF
TRBV20-1	many	TRBJ2-7	TRBD2	TGCAGTGCCCCGGTGGCGGCTAGCGGGAGCTTGGAGCAGTACTTC	CSAPVAASGSLEQYF
TRBV6-5	.	TRBJ1-2	.	TGTGCCAGCAGTTTGCAGGGACCCTATGGCTACACCTTC	CASSLQGPYGYTF
TRBV5-4	.	TRBJ1-6	TRBD1	TGTGCCAGCAGTCGGGACAGGGGAGATTCACCCCTCCACTTT	CASSRDRGDSPLHF
TRBV12-3/TRBV12-4	few	TRBJ2-2	TRBD1	TGTGCCAGCATTGCACAGGGGTGCGCCGGGGAGCTGTTTTTT	CASIAQGCAGELFF
TRBV5-4	many	TRBJ2-7	.	TGTGCCAGCAGCTTGGGGGCAGGGAGCGTCTACGAGCAGTACTTC	CASSLGAGSVYEQYF
TRBV9	many	TRBJ1-6	TRBD1	TGTGCCAGCAGCCCCTCGGGGACAGGGGTTGAAGCCCTCCACTTT	CASSPSGTGVEALHF
TRBV10-3	many	TRBJ2-7	TRBD2	TGTGCCATCAGTGAAGGAGCGGGATCCTACGAGCAGTACTTC	CAISEGAGSYEQYF
TRBV2	.	TRBJ2-7	TRBD2	TGTGCCAGCGGCCGGGACTATGCCTACGAGCAGTACTTC	CASGRDYAYEQYF
TRBV11-2	many	TRBJ2-1	.	TGTGCCAGCAGCTTAGACGGGAATAACTACAATGAGCAGTTCTTC	CASSLDGNNYNEQFF
TRBV6-1	many	TRBJ2-4	TRBD1	TGTGCCAGCAGTCCAGGGACAGGGAAGGGCAAAAACATTCAGTACTTC	CASSPGTGKGKNIQYF
TRBV5-1	few	TRBJ2-1	.	TGCGCCAGCAGCCCCGAAACAGGGGACTACTACAATGAGCAGTTCTTC	CASSPETGDYYNEQFF
TRBV20-1	.	TRBJ2-3	.	TGCAGTGCTAGAGATTCGGTACCCCCCAGGGATACGCAGTATTTT	CSARDSVPPRDTQYF
TRBV29-1	many	TRBJ2-3	.	TGCAGCGTTCGTATACTAGCAAGGAGGGATACGCAGTATTTT	CSVRILARRDTQYF
TRBV28	.	TRBJ2-1	.	TGTGCCAGCAGTCCCCCACGCTACAATGAGCAGTTCTTC	CASSPPRYNEQFF
TRBV28	.	TRBJ1-1	TRBD1	TGTGCCAGCAGTGAGGGACAGGTGAACACTGAAGCTTTCTTT	CASSEGQVNTEAFF
TRBV2	.	TRBJ1-2	.	TGTGCCAGCAGTGATTCTGAGGCCTGTAACTATGGCTACACCTTC	CASSDSEACNYGYTF
TRBV2	few	TRBJ1-5	.	TGTGCCAGCAGTGGGGGCCAGGGCTATCAGCCCCAGCATTTT	CASSGGQGYQPQHF
TRBV29-1	many	TRBJ2-3	.	TGCAGCGTTGAAGATCTAGGGAATGGGGCAGATACGCAGTATTTT	CSVEDLGNGADTQYF
TRBV2	many	TRBJ2-3	.	TGTGCCAGCGGGAGTACAGATACGCAGTATTTT	CASGSTDTQYF
TRBV20-1	.	TRBJ2-1	.	TGCAGTGCTAGAGAGGGGGGGCCCTGCGATGAGCAGTTCTTC	CSAREGGPCDEQFF
TRBV5-1	once	TRBJ2-7	TRBD1	TGCGCCAGCAGCCCCCGGGGGACAGGGGGCGGTGACGAGCAGTACTTC	CASSPRGTGGGDEQYF
TRBV27	many	TRBJ2-3	TRBD1	TGTGCCAGCAGCCGGGACAGGCGCACAGATACGCAGTATTTT	CASSRDRRTDTQYF
TRBV6-2/TRBV6-3	few	TRBJ2-6	.	TGTGCCAGCAGTTATGGGGGAACCAACGTCCTGACTTTC	CASSYGGTNVLTF
TRBV7-2	few	TRBJ2-1	.	TGTGCCAGCAGCGTACCCTTTAATGAGCAGTTCTTC	CASSVPFNEQFF
TRBV3-1	many	TRBJ2-7	.	TGTGCCAGCAGCCAACTCCCCTACGAGCAGTACTTC	CASSQLPYEQYF
TRBV29-1	many	TRBJ1-1	.	TGCAGCGTTCGACAGGACCCGAACACTGAAGCTTTCTTT	CSVRQDPNTEAFF
TRBV20-1	many	TRBJ1-6	TRBD1	TGCAGTGCTAGGTCCGGGACAGGGGTTAGCTCCTATAATTCACCCCTCCACTTT	CSARSGTGVSSYNSPLHF
TRBV5-1	.	TRBJ2-3	.	TGCGCCAGCAGCCGCGCAGGGTCTACTAGCACAGATACGCAGTATTTT	CASSRAGSTSTDTQYF
TRBV15	few	TRBJ2-5	.	TGTGCCACCAGCAGAGATCCAGGGCCCCAAGAGACCCAGTACTTC	CATSRDPGPQETQYF
TRBV28	.	TRBJ2-1	TRBD2	TGTGCCAGCAGTTCCTCGGGACTAGCGGGAGTTTGGGGTGAGCAGTTCTTC	CASSSSGLAGVWGEQFF
TRBV5-6	many	TRBJ2-2	TRBD1	TGTGCCAGCAGCTTAAGAATCACAGGGGGAACCGGGGAGCTGTTTTTT	CASSLRITGGTGELFF
TRBV20-1	.	TRBJ1-3	TRBD1	TGCAGTGCTAGAGATAGATCAGGGGGCAGTAATGGAAACACCATATATTTT	CSARDRSGGSNGNTIYF
TRBV6-2/TRBV6-3	many	TRBJ2-3	.	TGTGCCAGCAGATACACAGATACGCAGTATTTT	CASRYTDTQYF
TRBV5-8	many	TRBJ1-1	.	TGTGCCAGCAGCGTCCACCCGACAGCTCTGAACACTGAAGCTTTCTTT	CASSVHPTALNTEAFF
TRBV7-7	few	TRBJ1-1	.	TGTGCCAGCAGCGAAAGCAGGAACACTGAAGCTTTCTTT	CASSESRNTEAFF
TRBV7-9	.	TRBJ1-2	.	TGTGCCAGCAGCTTAAGTGGGAGGGCGGCTGGCTACACCTTC	CASSLSGRAAGYTF
TRBV5-1	few	TRBJ1-2	TRBD1	TGCGCCAGCAGCCGGATTGACAGGGGATATGGCTACACCTTC	CASSRIDRGYGYTF
TRBV10-1	many	TRBJ2-3	.	TGCGCCAGCAGTTCCGGGCTTAACACAGATACGCAGTATTTT	CASSSGLNTDTQYF
TRBV20-1	medium-sized	TRBJ1-1	.	TGCAGTGCGACTGGGACACCCGCAACTGAAGCTTTCTTT	CSATGTPATEAFF
TRBV7-9	many	TRBJ1-1	.	TGTGCCAGCAGCTTATTTCCCGAGATGGGGATGAACACTGAAGCTTTCTTT	CASSLFPEMGMNTEAFF
TRBV28	.	TRBJ2-3	.	TGTGCCAGCAGTTTAAGGACAGATACGCAGTATTTT	CASSLRTDTQYF
TRBV5-4	.	TRBJ2-7	TRBD2	TGTGCCAGCAGCTTGGAAAGCGGGGACCGCTACGAGCAGTACTTC	CASSLESGDRYEQYF
TRBV6-1	.	TRBJ1-2	.	TGTGCCAGCAGGGCCCAGGAGGGCGCGGGAGGCTACACCTTC	CASRAQEGAGGYTF